The 20 T cell receptor beta chains in this list originate from one sample, sequenced in a study of a mutant IDH1 vaccine in newly diagnosed glioma. These receptors have no known antigen. Time point of the sample: week 23, last vaccination. In the vaccine, a single dose held 300 ug of the mutant IDH1 20-mer peptide, along with topical imiquimod. Assay: immunoSEQ multiplex PCR; the TCRdb copy retains only in-frame clones and omits some. This table holds approximately 35,000 clones, more than 75% found once. The material sequenced was PBMCs, taken from a glioma patient whose treatment included an IDH1 peptide vaccine. The receptors derive from a man aged 35 to 55 with glioma.

As regards this clone: Other DNA sequences in the same sample also yield this CDR3. This chain uses TRBV2 with TRBJ1-5; D unclear. V lost 4 bases and J 4 bases, leaving 8 bases between the germline ends. The length of the CDR3 is 13 residues. Germline CDR1 is SNHLY and CDR2 is FYNNEI. The CDR3 sequence is CASSVDGNQPQHF. Written as DNA, the CDR3 is TGTGCCAGCAGTGTCGACGGGAATCAGCCCCAGCATTTT.

This clone was seen once. The chain has TRBV6-1 and TRBJ2-7, with 8 bases matching TRBD1. V lost 10 bases to trimming and J lost 7 bases; unmatched junction nucleotides: 12. Germline V CDR1 and CDR2: MNHNS, SASEGT. The CDR3 has 13 amino acids. DNA for the CDR3: TGTGCCACCCAGGACAGGGCTTTGGGAGAGCAGTACTTC. Its translation is CATQDRALGEQYF.

The chain combines TRBV5-1 with TRBJ1-2; D ambiguous. With 0 bases removed from V and 2 bases from J, the gap between germline ends came to 8 bases. The CDR3 spans 14 residues. Germline V CDR1 and CDR2: SGHRS, YFSETQ. CDR3 sequence reads: CASSLGSKNYGYTF. DNA of the CDR3: TGCGCCAGCAGCTTGGGGTCCAAAAACTATGGCTACACCTTC.

V usage is TRBV9 and J usage is TRBJ2-1; D may match TRBD1 or TRBD2 (5 bases each). The V gene lost 0 bases and the J gene lost 1 base, with 11 bases spanning the gap. This CDR3 is built from 16 residues. The germline V gene encodes CDR1 SGDLS and CDR2 YYNGEE. CDR3 protein: CASSVVPGLSYNEQFF. The CDR3 DNA reads TGTGCCAGCAGCGTAGTTCCGGGGCTATCCTACAATGAGCAGTTCTTC.

This chain links TRBV10-2 with TRBJ1-1, with D perhaps matching TRBD1 (5 bases). CDR3 size: 14 residues. Germline assignment: CDR1 WSHSY and CDR2 SAAADI. Trimming stripped 6 bases from V and 7 bases from J, with 18 bases between. The CDR3 coding sequence is TGCGCCAGCAGGGCTAAGAGGGACGGTTTTGAAGCTTTCTTT. It encodes CASRAKRDGFEAFF.

This chain connects TRBV4-2 to TRBJ2-3; the D is unclear. This CDR3 contains 12 residues. The germline V and J ends were trimmed by 2 bases and 5 bases, with 5 bases remaining between them. Germline V gene lookup returns CDR1 LGHNA and CDR2 YNFKEQ. In nucleotides, the CDR3 is TGTGCCAGCAGCCAATATATAGATACGCAGTATTTT. This gives the protein CASSQYIDTQYF.

This chain joins TRBV11-2 and TRBJ2-5; unclear D gene. This CDR3 region has 16 residues. CDR1 is SGHAT and CDR2 is FQNNGV in the germline V gene. V shed 5 bases and J shed 4 bases, with 20 bases lying between them. In DNA form, the CDR3 reads TGTGCCAGCAGCCTATCGATCTCAAGTCTCCGAGAGACCCAGTACTTC. This sequence encodes CASSLSISSLRETQYF. Full variable domain (outside the CDR3, taken from reference TRBV11-2 and TRBJ2-5): EAGVAQSPRYKIIEKRQSVAFWCNPISGHATLYWYQQILGQGPKLLIQFQNNGVVDDSQLPKDRFSAERLKGVDSTLKIQPAKLEDSAVYLCASSLSISSLRETQYFGPGTRLLVL.

V and J are TRBV5-1 and TRBJ1-2, with D possibly TRBD1 on 6 matching bases. Per the germline V gene, CDR1 is SGHRS and CDR2 is YFSETQ. Between the trimmed V and J ends, which lost 7 bases and 8 bases, there was a span of 15 bases. CDR3 length equals 12 residues. The CDR3 bases are TGCGCCAGCTCAGGGGACCTGGAGGGCTACACCTTC. The encoded protein is CASSGDLEGYTF.

J is TRBJ2-3 and V is TRBV15; D might be TRBD1 or TRBD2, each matching 5 bases. The germline V and J ends were trimmed by 8 bases and 0 bases, with 12 bases remaining between them. CDR1 LNHNV and CDR2 YYDKDF come from the germline V gene (reference sequence). This CDR3 contains 14 residues. CDR3 loop: CATQDGASTDTQYF. CDR3 nucleotide sequence: TGTGCCACCCAGGACGGGGCTAGCACAGATACGCAGTATTTT. Complete variable domain (other parts from reference TRBV15 and TRBJ2-3): DAMVIQNPRYQVTQFGKPVTLSCSQTLNHNVMYWYQQKSSQAPKLLFHYYDKDFNNEADTPDNFQSRRPNTSFCFLDIRSPGLGDTAMYLCATQDGASTDTQYFGPGTRLTVL.

This clone was seen a few times. The genes are TRBV19 and TRBJ1-1; D perhaps matches TRBD1 (5 bases). This CDR3 is 13 amino acids long. V lost 3 bases to trimming and J lost 7 bases, with 12 bases between them. Germline V gene lookup returns CDR1 LNHDA and CDR2 SQIVND (reference sequence). CDR3 sequence reads: CASSIDRGGEAFF. Written as DNA, the CDR3 is TGTGCCAGTAGTATCGACCGGGGCGGTGAAGCTTTCTTT.

The chain has TRBV6-5 and TRBJ1-2; 8 nucleotides match TRBD1. Trimming removed 5 bases from V and 5 bases from J; junction bases left unmatched: 7. CDR1 MNHEY and CDR2 SVGAGI come from the germline V gene. The CDR3 extends over 14 amino acids. In nucleotides, the CDR3 is TGTGCCAGCAGTCCCTCACAGGGGGGGTATGGCTACACCTTC. It codes for CASSPSQGGYGYTF.

The chain uses TRBV4-2 and TRBJ2-1; TRBD2 matches at 11 bases. Unmatched junction bases numbered 15, after V lost 2 bases and J lost 9 bases. Germline V lookup: CDR1 LGHNA, CDR2 YNFKEQ. This CDR3 is 18 amino acids long. CDR3 protein: CASSQITGTSGLRSEQFF. CDR3 coding DNA: TGTGCCAGCAGCCAAATAACGGGGACTAGCGGTTTACGGAGTGAGCAGTTCTTC.

V and J are TRBV27 and TRBJ2-3, with D unclear. V was shortened by 5 bases and J by 8 bases, with 14 bases between the two germline ends. CDR3 length equals 13 residues. Germline V gene sequence: CDR1 MNHEY, CDR2 SMNVEV (reference sequence). In nucleotides, the CDR3 is TGTGCCAGCAGTCCCCGGACGAGAGTTACGCAGTATTTT. Translating it yields CASSPRTRVTQYF.

The chain employs TRBV30 and TRBJ2-5; TRBD2 aligns across 8 bases. J was trimmed by 5 bases and V by 2 bases; bases with no gene match: 10. Germline CDR1 is GTSNPN and CDR2 is SVGIG (reference sequence). This CDR3 has 15 residues. This chain's CDR3 is CAWSTGRGGPETQYF. The CDR3 nucleotides read TGTGCCTGGAGTACTGGACGGGGGGGCCCGGAGACCCAGTACTTC.

V is TRBV5-1 and J is TRBJ1-4; TRBD1 might be the D (5 bases). CDR1 and CDR2 (germline): SGHRS, YFSETQ. This CDR3 has 13 residues. V was clipped by 4 bases and J by 7 bases, with 11 bases between them. CDR3 sequence (DNA): TGCGCCAGCAGCGAGGGGATTGGTGAAAAACTGTTTTTT. Protein: CASSEGIGEKLFF.

The chain links TRBV6-1 to TRBJ2-2; 7 bases line up with TRBD1. The CDR3 is 18 amino acids. V gave up 2 bases and J gave up 3 bases; unmatched junction bases: 12. Germline loops: CDR1 MNHNS, CDR2 SASEGT. The CDR3, as DNA: TGTGCCAGCAGTGAACGGTCCGTAGGGGGCCGGGACACCGGGGAGCTGTTTTTT. Translation: CASSERSVGGRDTGELFF.

V is TRBV27 and J is TRBJ2-1; D unresolved. This CDR3 comprises 14 residues. The germline V gene has CDR1 MNHEY and CDR2 SMNVEV (reference sequence). The V and J ends lost 3 bases and 0 bases respectively, with 6 bases between them. For the CDR3, the DNA is TGTGCCAGCAGTTTGTTCCCCTCCTACAATGAGCAGTTCTTC. Translation: CASSLFPSYNEQFF.

V is TRBV6-5 and J is TRBJ2-7, with 7 nucleotides matching TRBD1. Trimming at V came to 6 bases and at J to 3 bases, leaving 2 bases not matched to a gene. The CDR3 has 12 amino acids. Germline V CDR1 and CDR2: MNHEY, SVGAGI. The CDR3 DNA is TGTGCCAGCAGCCCAGGGGGCTACGAGCAGTACTTC. Amino acid sequence: CASSPGGYEQYF.

This clone has a single count. The chain uses TRBV7-9 and TRBJ1-1; 7 nucleotides agree with TRBD1. J was trimmed by 1 base and V by 3 bases; bases with no gene match: 5. The CDR3 sequence is 15 residues long. The germline V gene encodes CDR1 SEHNR and CDR2 FQNEAQ (reference sequence). CDR3 sequence: CASSFDREANTEAFF. Here the CDR3 DNA reads TGTGCCAGCAGCTTTGACAGGGAGGCGAACACTGAAGCTTTCTTT.

This clone has more than one count but fewer than ten. The chain uses TRBV21-1 and TRBJ1-1. TRBV21-1 is described as a pseudogene. There are 12 residues in the CDR3. In nucleotides, the CDR3 is TGTGCCAGCAGCAAAAGGCCCCGGGGAGCTTTCTTT. This sequence encodes CASSKRPRGAFF.